The 25 T cell receptor beta chains listed next were all sequenced from one sample in a study of cytomegalovirus exposure and HLA in healthy donors. The PCR ran on 60 Vbeta and 13 Jbeta primers. TCRdb's table, derived via immunoSEQ multiplex PCR, lists solely in-frame clones and lacks some. Of over 75,000 clones detected, around 71% appear once; the ten largest clones hold about 2%. The sample comprised PBMCs. The receptors shown here come from a man aged 30 to 39 in good health and CMV-seronegative.

The chain couples TRBV27 to TRBJ1-2; D remains ambiguous. In germline, CDR1 is MNHEY, CDR2 SMNVEV (reference sequence). The CDR3 totals 13 residues. V gave up 6 bases and J gave up 7 bases, with 15 bases separating them. CDR3 DNA: TGTGCCAGCAGCTTCCGGGGTCGGGCTGGCTACACCTTC. Protein: CASSFRGRAGYTF.

This clone came up a few times. The CDR3 spells CASSSAGGILYGYTF. In DNA form, the CDR3 reads TGTGCCAGCAGTTCCGCGGGGGGGATCCTCTATGGCTACACCTTC. V and J are TRBV27 and TRBJ1-2; TRBD1 might be the D (5 bases). In germline, CDR1 is MNHEY, CDR2 SMNVEV (reference sequence). This CDR3 contains 15 residues. V shed 4 bases and J shed 4 bases, with 16 bases lying between them.

V and J are TRBV7-2 and TRBJ1-4, with 8 bases lining up with TRBD1. Germline CDR1 SGHTA, CDR2 FQGNSA. V was clipped by 5 bases and J by 6 bases; unmatched bases: 8. CDR3 length: 15 residues. The CDR3 DNA reads as TGTGCCAGCAGCGTCGACAGGGGTCTATATGAAAAACTGTTTTTT. It is translated as CASSVDRGLYEKLFF.

J is TRBJ1-2 and V is TRBV30, with 7 bases that match TRBD1. V was clipped by 2 bases and J by 10 bases; unmatched bases: 10. CDR1 is GTSNPN and CDR2 is SVGIG in the germline V gene (reference sequence). This CDR3 is 13 amino acids long. This CDR3 is CAWSRQGPGVYTF. CDR3 nucleotides: TGTGCCTGGAGTCGACAGGGTCCGGGTGTCTACACCTTC. The whole variable domain, filled in from reference TRBV30 and TRBJ1-2, reads SQTIHQWPATLVQPVGSPLSLECTVEGTSNPNLYWYRQAAGRGLQLLFYSVGIGQISSEVPQNLSASRPQDRQFILSSKKLLLSDSGFYLCAWSRQGPGVYTFGSGTRLTVV.

This chain joins TRBV2 and TRBJ1-5; D is undetermined. This CDR3 comprises 16 residues. With 3 bases removed from V and 0 bases from J, the gap between germline ends came to 12 bases. Per the germline V gene, CDR1 is SNHLY and CDR2 is FYNNEI. The CDR3 loop reads CASSDSPRNSNQPQHF. The CDR3 bases are TGTGCCAGCAGTGATTCCCCCAGGAATAGCAATCAGCCCCAGCATTTT. The whole variable domain, remainder taken from reference TRBV2 and TRBJ1-5, is EPEVTQTPSHQVTQMGQEVILRCVPISNHLYFYWYRQILGQKVEFLVSFYNNEISEKSEIFDDQFSVERPDGSNFTLKIRSTKLEDSAMYFCASSDSPRNSNQPQHFGDGTRLSIL.

This clone was counted a single time. The chain joins TRBV4-1 to TRBJ1-1; maybe TRBD1 (5 bases). V lost 4 bases, J lost 3 bases, and 15 bases lay in between. This CDR3 contains 15 residues. From germline, CDR1 is MGHRA and CDR2 YSYEKL. The chain's CDR3 is CASSPPGWGDTEAFF. The CDR3 nucleotides read TGCGCCAGCAGCCCCCCCGGGTGGGGGGACACTGAAGCTTTCTTT.

This clone was detected only a few times. The V and J genes are TRBV18 and TRBJ2-4, with a tentative D call TRBD1 (6 bases). The V and J ends lost 3 bases and 5 bases respectively, with 8 bases between them. Germline CDR1 is KGHSH and CDR2 is LQKENI. The CDR3 covers 13 residues. The CDR3 coding sequence is TGTGCCAGCTCACCCAACAGGGAAAACATTCAGTACTTC. Translated: CASSPNRENIQYF.

The chain links TRBV7-8 to TRBJ1-1; D not resolved. This CDR3 is built from 15 residues. The germline V gene has CDR1 SGHVS and CDR2 FQNEAQ. V was cut by 1 base and J by 2 bases, with 11 bases left in between. Written as DNA, the CDR3 is TGTGCCAGCAGCTTAGTGGCAGAACCCAACACTGAAGCTTTCTTT. Residues: CASSLVAEPNTEAFF. The full variable domain, rest sourced from reference TRBV7-8 and TRBJ1-1, is GAGVSQSPRYKVAKRGQDVALRCDPISGHVSLFWYQQALGQGPEFLTYFQNEAQLDKSGLPSDRFFAERPEGSVSTLKIQRTQQEDSAVYLCASSLVAEPNTEAFFGQGTRLTVV.

V is TRBV5-6 and J is TRBJ1-2; D not resolved. The V gene lost 2 bases and the J gene lost 6 bases, with 14 bases spanning the gap. CDR1 SGHDT and CDR2 YYEEEE come from the germline V gene. This CDR3 spans 14 amino acids. CDR3 loop: CASSLPSPGDGYTF. CDR3 in DNA: TGTGCCAGCAGCTTACCATCGCCGGGTGATGGCTACACCTTC.

The chain carries TRBV27 and TRBJ2-1; 7 positions match TRBD2. Germline V gives CDR1 MNHEY, CDR2 SMNVEV (reference sequence). V lost 3 bases and J lost 9; bases outside the gene matches: 11. There are 15 residues in the CDR3. The CDR3 here is CASSFTGGRVIEQFF. DNA for the CDR3: TGTGCCAGCAGTTTCACGGGAGGTAGGGTTATTGAGCAGTTCTTC.

The genes are TRBV2 and TRBJ2-5; 10 bases fit TRBD2. The CDR3 extends over 15 amino acids. V lost 2 bases and J lost 4; bases outside the gene matches: 4. CDR1 is SNHLY and CDR2 is FYNNEI in the germline V gene. CDR3 sequence: CASSEKIAGGETQYF. The CDR3 DNA sequence: TGTGCCAGCAGTGAAAAAATAGCGGGGGGAGAGACCCAGTACTTC. Full variable domain (remainder filled in from reference TRBV2 and TRBJ2-5): EPEVTQTPSHQVTQMGQEVILRCVPISNHLYFYWYRQILGQKVEFLVSFYNNEISEKSEIFDDQFSVERPDGSNFTLKIRSTKLEDSAMYFCASSEKIAGGETQYFGPGTRLLVL.

The genes are TRBV7-3 and TRBJ1-1, with D possibly being TRBD1 (6 bases). Germline CDR1 SGHTA, CDR2 FQGTGA. CDR3 length equals 13 residues. V was cut by 0 bases and J by 8 bases, with 10 bases left in between. The CDR3 coding sequence is TGTGCCAGCAGCTTAACTGGGGGCCTAGAAGCTTTCTTT. It is translated as CASSLTGGLEAFF.

This clone was seen only a few times. The gene calls are TRBV6-6 and TRBJ2-3; 8 nucleotides agree with TRBD1. This CDR3 contains 16 residues. Looked up from germline, CDR1 is MNHNY and CDR2 is SVGAGI (reference sequence). J was trimmed by 3 bases and V by 7 bases; bases with no gene match: 12. The chain's CDR3 is CASTPGRGPPTDTQYF. CDR3 coding DNA: TGTGCCAGCACCCCGGGCAGGGGGCCTCCTACAGATACGCAGTATTTT.

This clone occurred a few times. J is TRBJ1-5 and V is TRBV9, with D possibly TRBD1 on 6 matching bases. The V and J ends lost 4 bases and 4 bases respectively, with 15 bases between them. Looked up from germline, CDR1 is SGDLS and CDR2 is YYNGEE. There are 15 residues in the CDR3. The CDR3 DNA reads as TGTGCCAGCAGCCAGGGGCAGTCCCCTAATCAGCCCCAGCATTTT. Translating it yields CASSQGQSPNQPQHF.

This clone was seen more than once but under ten times. The same CDR3 is also encoded by other DNA sequences in this sample. The chain uses TRBV14 and TRBJ1-2; TRBD1 aligns across 7 bases. Germline assignment: CDR1 SGHDN and CDR2 FVKESK. The J segment lost 4 bases and the V segment lost 1 base, leaving 3 bases of the junction unmatched. This CDR3 has 14 amino acids. DNA for the CDR3: TGTGCCAGCAGCCAAGTAACAGGGGCCTATGGCTACACCTTC. It specifies CASSQVTGAYGYTF.

The chain recombines TRBV29-1 with TRBJ1-1; no reliable D call. V was clipped by 4 bases and J by 4 bases, with 10 bases between them. Germline V gene sequence: CDR1 SQVTM, CDR2 ANQGSEA. The CDR3 contains 12 residues. This chain's CDR3 is CSVGEGGTEAFF. CDR3 coding DNA: TGCAGCGTTGGTGAGGGAGGCACTGAAGCTTTCTTT.

This clone showed up just a few times. This chain uses TRBV7-8 with TRBJ2-7; D might be TRBD2 (5 bases). The CDR3 spans 14 residues. V lost 5 bases to trimming and J lost 2 bases, with 13 bases between them. From germline, CDR1 is SGHVS and CDR2 FQNEAQ. As DNA, the CDR3 is TGTGCCAGCAGCCCGCGGGCTCCGGCCTACGAGCAGTACTTC. As protein: CASSPRAPAYEQYF.

The chain is built from TRBV5-1 and TRBJ2-3; D ambiguous. The CDR3 consists of 15 residues. CDR1 and CDR2 (germline): SGHRS, YFSETQ. Trimming removed 0 bases at V and 3 bases at J, with 11 bases between. In DNA, the CDR3 is TGCGCCAGCAGCTTGGTGGCGGTGGATACAGATACGCAGTATTTT. Its translation is CASSLVAVDTDTQYF.

The chain combines TRBV6-5 with TRBJ2-1, with 7 positions matching TRBD2. Trimming at V came to 8 bases and at J to 0 bases, leaving 4 bases not matched to a gene. Germline loops: CDR1 MNHEY, CDR2 SVGAGI. This CDR3 contains 14 residues. CDR3 sequence: CASRGEISYNEQFF. The CDR3 bases are TGTGCCAGCCGGGGGGAGATCTCCTACAATGAGCAGTTCTTC.

This rearrangement joins TRBV30 to TRBJ2-1, with D tentatively TRBD2 (5 bases). Germline-derived CDR1 and CDR2 are GTSNPN and SVGIG (reference sequence). There are 15 residues in the CDR3. V was clipped by 4 bases and J by 12 bases, with 25 bases between them. CDR3 nucleotides: TGTGCCTGGACTTTTCGAGGGCGCGGGTCCATCCGGCAGTTCTTC. Translating it yields CAWTFRGRGSIRQFF.

The chain links TRBV4-1 to TRBJ2-7, with D possibly TRBD2 on 6 matching bases. Germline V gene sequence: CDR1 MGHRA, CDR2 YSYEKL. This CDR3 has 13 amino acids. Between the trimmed V and J ends, which lost 3 bases and 4 bases, there was a span of 10 bases. CDR3 sequence (DNA): TGCGCCAGCAGCCATGGAGGGGCTTACGAGCAGTACTTC. Its protein product is CASSHGGAYEQYF.

This chain joins TRBV30 and TRBJ1-2; D is unresolved. V was clipped by 0 bases and J by 4 bases, with 15 bases between them. The CDR3 is made up of 15 amino acids. CDR1 and CDR2 (germline): GTSNPN, SVGIG (reference sequence). The CDR3 region has the DNA TGTGCCTGGAGTGTACCTGAGGATTACTTCTATGGCTACACCTTC. Its protein is CAWSVPEDYFYGYTF.

This clone has more than one count but fewer than ten. The chain couples TRBV27 to TRBJ1-2; 8 bases are shared with TRBD1. The CDR3 runs to 14 residues. Germline-derived CDR1 and CDR2 are MNHEY and SMNVEV (reference sequence). V was clipped by 2 bases and J by 1 base; unmatched bases: 0. CDR3 nucleotides: TGTGCCAGCAGTTTAACAGGGGGTAACTATGGCTACACCTTC. Encoded protein: CASSLTGGNYGYTF.

The rearrangement uses TRBV6-5 and TRBJ1-6, with a tentative D call TRBD1 (5 bases). The CDR3 runs 14 residues. Germline CDR1 MNHEY, CDR2 SVGAGI. The V end was cut by 6 bases, the J end by 0 bases, with 6 bases between. The CDR3 sequence: CASRQDSYNSPLHF. In DNA, the CDR3 is TGTGCCAGCAGACAGGACTCCTATAATTCACCCCTCCACTTT.

The CDR3 protein is CASSLDRTNTIYF. CDR3 DNA: TGTGCCAGCAGCTTAGACAGGACAAACACCATATATTTT. V usage is TRBV7-3 and J usage is TRBJ1-3, with D perhaps matching TRBD1 (6 bases). The CDR3 is 13 residues long. Germline assignment: CDR1 SGHTA and CDR2 FQGTGA. The V and J ends lost 2 bases and 6 bases respectively, with 8 bases between them.